A selection of T cell receptor beta chains follows, all from one sample in a study of blood T cell repertoires in COVID-19. Some clones are missing from TCRdb's copy, which holds only in-frame ones; the method was immunoSEQ multiplex PCR. This sample has 250,000 to 300,000 clones, with approximately 88% found just once. Material for sequencing was PBMCs or T cells enriched from blood (not recorded which). These receptors came from a woman aged 25 to 45 who had recovered from COVID-19. Each CDR3 is given with its conserved first and last residue. Each record gives: J gene, V gene, D gene, clone size, CDR3 DNA, CDR3 protein. The D gene is left open where the match is weak. Clone sizes are given selectively: once, few, many, or a class where the clone is expanded.

J gene: TRBJ2-7
V gene: TRBV6-1
D gene: TRBD2
clone size: NA
CDR3 DNA: TGTGCCAGCAGTGAAGGCGCTAGCGGGAGGTACGAGCAGTACTTC
CDR3 protein: CASSEGASGRYEQYF

J gene: TRBJ2-5
V gene: TRBV6-5
D gene: NA
clone size: NA
CDR3 DNA: TGTGCCAGCAGCAGTTACCAAGAGACCCAGTACTTC
CDR3 protein: CASSSYQETQYF

J gene: TRBJ2-2
V gene: TRBV13
D gene: TRBD1
clone size: NA
CDR3 DNA: TGTGCCAGCAGCTTTGGGACAGGGTACACCGGGGAGCTGTTTTTT
CDR3 protein: CASSFGTGYTGELFF

J gene: TRBJ2-7
V gene: TRBV7-6
D gene: TRBD1
clone size: NA
CDR3 DNA: TGTGCCAGCAGCTTGGCCAGGGGGTCCTACGAGCAGTACTTC
CDR3 protein: CASSLARGSYEQYF

J gene: TRBJ2-7
V gene: TRBV9
D gene: NA
clone size: NA
CDR3 DNA: TGTGCCAGCAGCGTAGCTCAGGGGGGCCCCTACGAGCAGTACTTC
CDR3 protein: CASSVAQGGPYEQYF

J gene: TRBJ1-1
V gene: TRBV3-1/TRBV3-2
D gene: NA
clone size: NA
CDR3 DNA: TGTGCCAGCAGCCAAGAGATAACGGGGAACACTGAAGCTTTCTTT
CDR3 protein: CASSQEITGNTEAFF

J gene: TRBJ1-1
V gene: TRBV21-1
D gene: NA
clone size: NA
CDR3 DNA: TGTGCCAGCAGCTCCCGGGACAGGGAAACTGAAGCTTTCTTT
CDR3 protein: CASSSRDRETEAFF

J gene: TRBJ2-3
V gene: TRBV28
D gene: NA
clone size: NA
CDR3 DNA: TGTGCCAGCAGTTTTAGCCAGGGGGGACATACGCAGTATTTT
CDR3 protein: CASSFSQGGHTQYF

J gene: TRBJ1-4
V gene: TRBV7-9
D gene: NA
clone size: NA
CDR3 DNA: TGTGCCAGCCAGGATAGGGGGGGTTTTAATGAAAAACTGTTTTTT
CDR3 protein: CASQDRGGFNEKLFF

J gene: TRBJ2-1
V gene: TRBV30
D gene: NA
clone size: NA
CDR3 DNA: TGTGCCTGGAGTGTAGGTCCAGGGGAGCAGTTCTTC
CDR3 protein: CAWSVGPGEQFF

J gene: TRBJ2-3
V gene: TRBV27
D gene: TRBD1
clone size: NA
CDR3 DNA: TGTGCCAGCAGTTACGGGCCTGGACAGGGGGCCACAGATACGCAGTATTTT
CDR3 protein: CASSYGPGQGATDTQYF

J gene: TRBJ1-5
V gene: TRBV27
D gene: NA
clone size: NA
CDR3 DNA: TGTGCCAGCAGTTTCAACCCCTCTCTAGGTCTCCAGCCCCAGCATTTT
CDR3 protein: CASSFNPSLGLQPQHF

J gene: TRBJ1-6
V gene: TRBV9
D gene: NA
clone size: NA
CDR3 DNA: TGTGCCAGCAGCACCTATAGCCTGGACAGCCGATCTTCACCCCTCCACTTT
CDR3 protein: CASSTYSLDSRSSPLHF

J gene: TRBJ2-3
V gene: TRBV28
D gene: TRBD1
clone size: once
CDR3 DNA: TGTGCCAGCAGTTCTGGACAGGGAGGCACAGATACGCAGTATTTT
CDR3 protein: CASSSGQGGTDTQYF

J gene: TRBJ2-1
V gene: TRBV9
D gene: TRBD2
clone size: NA
CDR3 DNA: TGTGCCAGCAGCGTAAACAGAGCGGGGGGCGGCTCCTACAATGAGCAGTTCTTC
CDR3 protein: CASSVNRAGGGSYNEQFF

J gene: TRBJ1-2
V gene: TRBV5-1
D gene: TRBD1
clone size: NA
CDR3 DNA: TGCGCCAGCAGCCAAGACAGGGGGCGGCACTATGGCTACACCTTC
CDR3 protein: CASSQDRGRHYGYTF

J gene: TRBJ2-1
V gene: TRBV2
D gene: NA
clone size: NA
CDR3 DNA: TGTGCCAGCAGTGAAGAATGGAGCGGGCCCAATGAGCAGTTCTTC
CDR3 protein: CASSEEWSGPNEQFF

J gene: TRBJ2-3
V gene: TRBV25-1
D gene: TRBD2
clone size: NA
CDR3 DNA: TGTGCCAGCAGTGAATCCGGGAGGTACACAGATACGCAGTATTTT
CDR3 protein: CASSESGRYTDTQYF

J gene: TRBJ1-5
V gene: TRBV10-3
D gene: TRBD1
clone size: NA
CDR3 DNA: TGTGCCATCAGTCCCGACAGGGGCAATCAGCCCCAGCATTTT
CDR3 protein: CAISPDRGNQPQHF

J gene: TRBJ2-1
V gene: TRBV28
D gene: NA
clone size: NA
CDR3 DNA: TGTGCCAGCAGAAGGCCGGGTCTCCCGGAGCAGTTCTTC
CDR3 protein: CASRRPGLPEQFF

J gene: TRBJ1-5
V gene: TRBV10-3
D gene: NA
clone size: NA
CDR3 DNA: TGTGCCATCGCGGGGGGGGATAGCAATCAGCCCCAGCATTTT
CDR3 protein: CAIAGGDSNQPQHF

J gene: TRBJ2-3
V gene: TRBV7-2
D gene: TRBD2
clone size: NA
CDR3 DNA: TGTGCCAGCAGCTTATCCAGCGGGGGGGCAGGGACGCAGTATTTT
CDR3 protein: CASSLSSGGAGTQYF

J gene: TRBJ2-7
V gene: TRBV30
D gene: NA
clone size: NA
CDR3 DNA: TGTGCCACCAACACAGGGCGCTACGAGCAGTACTTC
CDR3 protein: CATNTGRYEQYF

J gene: TRBJ2-7
V gene: TRBV5-1
D gene: NA
clone size: NA
CDR3 DNA: TGCGCCAGCAGCACTTTTGGGTCGTCGGGGGTCGCGATAGTTGGGTCATACGAGCAGTACTTC
CDR3 protein: CASSTFGSSGVAIVGSYEQYF

J gene: TRBJ2-1
V gene: TRBV5-5
D gene: NA
clone size: NA
CDR3 DNA: TGTGCCAGCAGCTCTTCACTAGTAGCCAGTGAGCAGTTCTTC
CDR3 protein: CASSSSLVASEQFF

J gene: TRBJ1-2
V gene: TRBV3-1/TRBV3-2
D gene: NA
clone size: NA
CDR3 DNA: TGTGCCAGCAGCCCAGGGTTTGGCTATGGCTACACCTTC
CDR3 protein: CASSPGFGYGYTF

J gene: TRBJ1-1
V gene: TRBV5-1
D gene: NA
clone size: NA
CDR3 DNA: TGCGCCAGCAGCTTGAAACAGCAAAGGGGCTGGAACACTGAAGCTTTCTTT
CDR3 protein: CASSLKQQRGWNTEAFF

J gene: TRBJ1-6
V gene: TRBV18
D gene: NA
clone size: NA
CDR3 DNA: TGTGCCAGCTCACCAGGGGGCAAAGATTCACCCCTCCACTTT
CDR3 protein: CASSPGGKDSPLHF

J gene: TRBJ2-3
V gene: TRBV28
D gene: TRBD2
clone size: NA
CDR3 DNA: TGTGCCCACCGAGAGCGGGGCAAGTCAGATACGCAGTATTTT
CDR3 protein: CAHRERGKSDTQYF

J gene: TRBJ1-1
V gene: TRBV10-1
D gene: NA
clone size: NA
CDR3 DNA: TGCGCCAGCAGTGAGTCCGGGGTACCTGAAGCTTTCTTT
CDR3 protein: CASSESGVPEAFF

J gene: TRBJ2-7
V gene: TRBV4-1
D gene: NA
clone size: NA
CDR3 DNA: TGCGCCAGCAGCCAGGACAGCGGATCCAACTCCTACGAGCAGTACTTC
CDR3 protein: CASSQDSGSNSYEQYF

J gene: TRBJ1-6
V gene: TRBV7-8
D gene: TRBD1
clone size: NA
CDR3 DNA: TGTGCCAGCAGTGAAAGACAGGGGGCAGGTTATAATTCACCCCTCCACTTT
CDR3 protein: CASSERQGAGYNSPLHF